The 29 T cell receptor beta chains below come from one sample, sequenced in a study of shared clonotypes between healthy human individuals. Profiled with immunoSEQ multiplex PCR; TCRdb holds only in-frame clones, not every one. This sample has 2 million to 2.5 million clones; about 90% occur once, and the top ten carry approximately 0.39%. Sample: naive CD4+ T cells from PBMCs. The subset is: CD45RA+ positively selected. These receptors came from a man aged 18 to 30 in good health. Some clones in this sample may be carry-over from other donors' samples.

This rearrangement joins TRBV18 to TRBJ2-7, with 7 bases aligning to TRBD1. This CDR3 is built from 13 residues. Germline V CDR1 and CDR2: KGHSH, LQKENI. Unmatched junction bases numbered 8, after V lost 6 bases and J lost 6 bases. CDR3 amino acids: CASSSGTVAEQYF. CDR3 sequence (DNA): TGTGCCAGCTCCTCCGGGACAGTCGCCGAGCAGTACTTC.

In the case of this clone: This CDR3 is also generated by other DNA sequences in the sample. The chain combines TRBV5-1 with TRBJ2-7, with D tentatively TRBD2 (5 bases). In germline, CDR1 is SGHRS, CDR2 YFSETQ. The CDR3 has 15 amino acids. Trimming stripped 2 bases from V and 0 bases from J, with 12 bases between. CDR3 nucleotides: TGCGCCAGCAGCTTTAGTGGCGGGTCCTCCTACGAGCAGTACTTC. Its translation is CASSFSGGSSYEQYF.

The chain couples TRBV10-2 to TRBJ2-7; TRBD2 matches at 10 bases. Germline-derived CDR1 and CDR2 are WSHSY and SAAADI. V lost 0 bases, J lost 3 bases, and 5 bases stayed unmatched. This CDR3 has 16 residues. The CDR3 DNA is TGCGCCAGCAGTGAGTCTCGGGCTAGCGGGAGCTACGAGCAGTACTTC. This gives the protein CASSESRASGSYEQYF.

The chain joins TRBV5-8 to TRBJ1-5, with 8 bases aligning to TRBD1. Germline V gene data show CDR1 as SGHTS and CDR2 as YDEGEE. This CDR3 is 15 amino acids long. The ends lost 0 bases at V and 2 bases at J; junction bases unmatched: 1. In DNA form, the CDR3 reads TGTGCCAGCAGCTTGGAGGGACAGGGCAATCAGCCCCAGCATTTT. This encodes CASSLEGQGNQPQHF.

This chain joins TRBV6-1 and TRBJ2-4, with 11 bases that match TRBD1. V was clipped by 6 bases and J by 9 bases; unmatched bases: 4. Germline V lookup: CDR1 MNHNS, CDR2 SASEGT. This CDR3 spans 13 amino acids. DNA for the CDR3: TGTGCCAGCAGGGGGGACAGGGGGACCATTCAGTACTTC. Translated: CASRGDRGTIQYF.

This clone was observed a few times. The chain has TRBV27 and TRBJ1-2, with D perhaps TRBD1 (6 bases). CDR3 size: 13 residues. V gave up 8 bases and J gave up 2 bases, with 12 bases separating them. The germline V gene encodes CDR1 MNHEY and CDR2 SMNVEV (reference sequence). The CDR3 reads CASHRAGNYGYTF. The CDR3 region has the DNA TGTGCCAGCCACAGGGCCGGCAACTATGGCTACACCTTC.

The rearrangement joins TRBV28 to TRBJ1-4, with TRBD1 as a possible D gene (5 bases). The CDR3 sequence is 14 residues long. The V gene's germline CDR1 is MDHEN and CDR2 SYDVKM. V was trimmed by 6 bases and J by 2 bases, leaving 10 bases between them. In DNA, the CDR3 is TGTGCCAGCAGGCAAGGGGTTACTAATGAAAAACTGTTTTTT. It encodes CASRQGVTNEKLFF. Drawing the rest from reference TRBV28 and TRBJ1-4, the complete variable domain is DVKVTQSSRYLVKRTGEKVFLECVQDMDHENMFWYRQDPGLGLRLIYFSYDVKMKEKGDIPEGYSVSREKKERFSLILESASTNQTSMYLCASRQGVTNEKLFFGSGTQLSVL.

The genes are TRBV4-2 and TRBJ2-4, with 10 bases matching TRBD2. The CDR3 covers 23 residues. The V and J ends lost 1 base and 6 bases, in that order; junction bases with no gene match: 27. CDR1 is LGHNA, CDR2 YNFKEQ, per germline. CDR3 sequence reads: CASSQVRASGSGVPLLHGNIQYF. The CDR3 bases are TGTGCCAGCAGCCAAGTTCGGGCTAGCGGGAGTGGGGTCCCTTTGCTACACGGAAACATTCAGTACTTC.

This chain joins TRBV7-9 and TRBJ1-4; tentatively, D is TRBD1 (6 bases). V gave up 4 bases and J gave up 8 bases, with 17 bases separating them. The CDR3 sequence is 15 residues long. Germline CDR1 reads SEHNR; CDR2 reads FQNEAQ (reference sequence). CDR3 coding DNA: TGTGCCAGCAGCTCGAGGGGGGCCGCGAACGAAAAACTGTTTTTT. It specifies CASSSRGAANEKLFF.

CDR3 nucleotide sequence: TGCGCCAGCAGCGGACGACTAGCGGGCACCGGGGAGCTGTTTTTT. Translation gives CASSGRLAGTGELFF. The V gene is TRBV4-1, the J gene TRBJ2-2; 10 bases agree with TRBD2. Trimming took 5 bases from V and 4 from J; bases not matched to a gene: 4. The germline V gene encodes CDR1 MGHRA and CDR2 YSYEKL. The CDR3 is 15 residues long.

V and J are TRBV28 and TRBJ1-3, with 9 bases that match TRBD1. Trimming took 6 bases from V and 4 from J; bases not matched to a gene: 10. Germline assignment: CDR1 MDHEN and CDR2 SYDVKM. The CDR3 has 16 amino acids. The CDR3 DNA follows: TGTGCCAGCAGCCTAACACCTGGACAGGGGGGAAACACCATATATTTT. It encodes CASSLTPGQGGNTIYF.

V usage is TRBV10-3 and J usage is TRBJ1-1; D gene uncertain. In germline, CDR1 is ENHRY, CDR2 SYGVKD. CDR3 length: 15 amino acids. V was cut by 4 bases and J by 3 bases, with 15 bases left in between. This chain's CDR3 is CAISGTGTVDTEAFF. The CDR3 nucleotides read TGTGCCATCAGTGGAACGGGCACCGTGGACACTGAAGCTTTCTTT.

The chain employs TRBV11-3 and TRBJ2-1, with 9 nucleotides matching TRBD2. The ends lost 0 bases at V and 7 bases at J; junction bases unmatched: 10. This CDR3 spans 17 amino acids. The germline CDR1 and CDR2 sequences are SGHNT and YENEEA. CDR3 DNA: TGTGCCAGCAGCTTAGATCCGAGCGGGAGGTTAAAAAATGAGCAGTTCTTC. It translates to CASSLDPSGRLKNEQFF.

This chain connects TRBV14 to TRBJ1-2; 8 bases agree with TRBD1. V lost 4 bases to trimming and J lost 4 bases; unmatched junction nucleotides: 5. The CDR3 consists of 14 residues. Germline CDR1 SGHDN, CDR2 FVKESK. The CDR3, as DNA: TGTGCCAGCAGCCCTTACAGGGGGAGCTATGGCTACACCTTC. Amino acid sequence: CASSPYRGSYGYTF.

The J gene is TRBJ1-1, the V gene TRBV11-3; unclear D gene. The CDR3 is made up of 14 amino acids. Trimming took off 5 bases at V and 1 base at J, with 11 bases between the two ends. Germline CDR1 and CDR2: SGHNT and YENEEA. The chain's CDR3 is CASSLAGPNTEAFF. CDR3 coding DNA: TGTGCCAGCAGCCTGGCCGGACCGAACACTGAAGCTTTCTTT. The whole variable domain, filled in from reference TRBV11-3 and TRBJ1-1, reads EAGVVQSPRYKIIEKKQPVAFWCNPISGHNTLYWYLQNLGQGPELLIRYENEEAVDDSQLPKDRFSAERLKGVDSTLKIQPAELGDSAVYLCASSLAGPNTEAFFGQGTRLTVV.

This clone showed up just once. The V gene is TRBV6-1, the J gene TRBJ1-2, with 8 bases that match TRBD1. The V gene end was trimmed by 7 bases and the J gene end by 7 bases; junction bases not matched to a gene: 8. The CDR3 totals 13 residues. CDR1 and CDR2 from the germline V gene are MNHNS and SASEGT. The CDR3 reads CASTLTGAGGYTF. As DNA, the CDR3 is TGTGCCAGCACCTTGACAGGGGCTGGTGGCTACACCTTC.

The chain has TRBV27 and TRBJ2-4; D is unresolved. CDR1 is MNHEY and CDR2 is SMNVEV in the germline V gene (reference sequence). Trimming took off 4 bases at V and 5 bases at J, with 12 bases between the two ends. This CDR3 is 14 amino acids long. The CDR3 region is CASSSRALQNIQYF. The CDR3 DNA follows: TGTGCCAGCAGTTCCCGGGCCCTTCAAAACATTCAGTACTTC.

The V call is TRBV28, the J call TRBJ2-2; TRBD1 might be the D (5 bases). The ends were cut back, 10 bases at V and 0 bases at J, with 12 bases in the middle. Per the germline V gene, CDR1 is MDHEN and CDR2 is SYDVKM. CDR3 length: 14 residues. This CDR3 is CATLRDPNTGELFF. CDR3 DNA sequence: TGTGCCACCCTCAGGGATCCGAACACCGGGGAGCTGTTTTTT.

On this clone: The same CDR3 is also encoded by other DNA sequences in this sample. The chain recombines TRBV9 with TRBJ2-1; D unclear. V was cut by 0 bases and J by 2 bases, with 9 bases left in between. The CDR3 consists of 15 residues. CDR1 is SGDLS and CDR2 is YYNGEE in the germline V gene. The CDR3 DNA follows: TGTGCCAGCAGCGTAGCGCCGGGTGCCTACAATGAGCAGTTCTTC. Translating it yields CASSVAPGAYNEQFF. Combining the CDR3 with reference TRBV9 and TRBJ2-1 gives the whole variable domain DSGVTQTPKHLITATGQRVTLRCSPRSGDLSVYWYQQSLDQGLQFLIQYYNGEERAKGNILERFSAQQFPDLHSELNLSSLELGDSALYFCASSVAPGAYNEQFFGPGTRLTVL.

A word on this clone: This specimen includes other DNA sequences encoding the same CDR3. J is TRBJ1-1 and V is TRBV6-1; 7 bases agree with TRBD1. CDR3 length: 13 residues. With 6 bases clipped from V and 0 bases from J, the junction kept 1 base outside the gene matches. Germline values: CDR1 MNHNS, CDR2 SASEGT. The CDR3 DNA follows: TGTGCCAGCAGAGGGACAGTGAACACTGAAGCTTTCTTT. It encodes CASRGTVNTEAFF.

This clone was seen once. This chain links TRBV11-3 with TRBJ2-2, with TRBD1 matching 7 bases. The CDR3 contains 14 residues. J lost 2 bases, V lost 8 bases, and 5 bases had no gene match. Germline V gene sequence: CDR1 SGHNT, CDR2 YENEEA. The chain's CDR3 is CASGAGGNTGELFF. Here the CDR3 DNA reads TGTGCCAGCGGGGCAGGGGGTAACACCGGGGAGCTGTTTTTT.

This chain joins TRBV11-2 and TRBJ2-2; TRBD2 might be the D (6 bases). Looked up from germline, CDR1 is SGHAT and CDR2 is FQNNGV. The CDR3 sequence is 15 residues long. V dropped 1 base and J dropped 4 bases, with 10 bases sitting between them. The CDR3 loop is CASSLAGRFTGELFF. CDR3 nucleotides: TGTGCCAGCAGCTTAGCAGGGAGGTTCACCGGGGAGCTGTTTTTT.

The chain is built from TRBV6-5 and TRBJ2-2, with TRBD2 matching 10 bases. CDR3 size: 14 residues. The germline V gene has CDR1 MNHEY and CDR2 SVGAGI. V lost 5 bases, J lost 9 bases, and 6 bases stayed unmatched. This chain's CDR3 is CASSPAGGLRELFF. The DNA of the CDR3 is TGTGCCAGCAGTCCAGCGGGAGGGCTGAGGGAGCTGTTTTTT.

The chain joins TRBV19 to TRBJ2-2; D call uncertain. CDR3 length equals 15 residues. The V gene lost 4 bases and the J gene lost 3 bases, with 12 bases spanning the gap. The germline V gene has CDR1 LNHDA and CDR2 SQIVND (reference sequence). This chain's CDR3 is CASSNFQDYTGELFF. CDR3 sequence (DNA): TGTGCCAGTAGTAATTTCCAGGATTACACCGGGGAGCTGTTTTTT. Based on the CDR3 plus reference TRBV19 and TRBJ2-2, the full variable domain is DGGITQSPKYLFRKEGQNVTLSCEQNLNHDAMYWYRQDPGQGLRLIYYSQIVNDFQKGDIAEGYSVSREKKESFPLTVTSAQKNPTAFYLCASSNFQDYTGELFFGEGSRLTVL.

The chain combines TRBV28 with TRBJ2-1; 13 bases agree with TRBD2. The CDR3 covers 17 residues. With V trimmed by 5 bases and J by 7 bases, 11 bases remained unmatched. CDR1 is MDHEN and CDR2 is SYDVKM in the germline V gene. The CDR3 here is CASSLLRTSGRGNEQFF. The CDR3 bases are TGTGCCAGCAGTCTACTCCGGACTAGCGGGAGAGGAAATGAGCAGTTCTTC.

The V and J genes are TRBV7-9 and TRBJ1-4; D might be TRBD1 (6 bases). The germline V and J ends were trimmed by 7 bases and 7 bases, with 19 bases remaining between them. Germline CDR1 is SEHNR and CDR2 is FQNEAQ (reference sequence). The CDR3 consists of 15 residues. CDR3 protein: CASTPTGNFFEKLFF. The CDR3 DNA follows: TGTGCCAGCACCCCCACAGGGAATTTCTTTGAAAAACTGTTTTTT.

The genes are TRBV7-6 and TRBJ2-3; TRBD2 matches at 10 bases. Trimming took 5 bases from V and 1 from J; bases not matched to a gene: 6. The CDR3 contains 16 residues. Germline assignment: CDR1 SGHVS and CDR2 FNYEAQ. CDR3 amino acids: CASSELAGHRTDTQYF. In nucleotides, the CDR3 is TGTGCCAGCAGCGAACTAGCGGGACACCGCACAGATACGCAGTATTTT.

The chain is built from TRBV18 and TRBJ2-3; D is tentatively TRBD1 or TRBD2 (6 bases each). V was trimmed by 3 bases and J by 3 bases, leaving 19 bases between them. CDR1 and CDR2 from the germline V gene are KGHSH and LQKENI. This CDR3 spans 17 amino acids. Here the CDR3 reads CASSPRGAQGGTDTQYF. The CDR3 nucleotides are TGTGCCAGCTCACCTAGGGGGGCCCAGGGCGGAACAGATACGCAGTATTTT.

This clone was counted once. The J gene is TRBJ2-1, the V gene TRBV27; 8 positions match TRBD2. The J segment lost 6 bases and the V segment lost 3 bases, leaving 7 bases of the junction unmatched. Looked up from germline, CDR1 is MNHEY and CDR2 is SMNVEV (reference sequence). The CDR3 has 15 residues. The CDR3 sequence: CASSLTREGINEQFF. CDR3 nucleotides: TGTGCCAGCAGTTTGACTCGGGAGGGGATCAATGAGCAGTTCTTC.